This is a list of T cell receptor beta chains from one sample in a study of cytomegalovirus exposure and HLA in healthy donors. The repertoire was sequenced with immunoSEQ multiplex PCR; TCRdb's copy has only in-frame clones and lacks some. The sample lists 150,000 to 200,000 clones; roughly 79% were seen once. Sequencing was performed on PBMCs. The receptors shown here come from a man aged 35 to 55 in good health and CMV-seropositive. CDR3s include the opening cysteine and the closing phenylalanine or tryptophan. The D gene is left open where the match is weak. The listing skips clone size in some rows; elsewhere it reads once, few, many or a size class.

J gene | clone size | V gene | D gene | CDR3 protein | CDR3 DNA
TRBJ2-7 | NA | TRBV4-1 | TRBD2 | CASSPDLAGEYEQYF | TGCGCCAGCAGCCCCGATCTCGCGGGAGAGTACGAGCAGTACTTC
TRBJ2-1 | few | TRBV9 | TRBD2 | CASSVELAGALMGHNEQFF | TGTGCCAGCAGCGTAGAACTAGCGGGAGCTTTGATGGGTCACAATGAGCAGTTCTTC
TRBJ2-4 | NA | TRBV19 | NA | CASSIHAAGLAKNIQCF | TGTGCCAGTAGTATTCATGCGGCAGGGTTAGCCAAAAACATTCAGTGCTTC
TRBJ2-5 | NA | TRBV6-5 | TRBD2 | CASSRTSGRETQYF | TGTGCCAGCAGCCGGACTAGCGGTCGGGAGACCCAGTACTTC
TRBJ2-4 | NA | TRBV29-1 | TRBD2 | CSASGSKNIQYF | TGCAGCGCTAGCGGGTCCAAAAACATTCAGTACTTC
TRBJ1-1 | NA | TRBV18 | NA | CASSSQGTEAFF | TGTGCCAGCTCGTCACAGGGAACTGAAGCTTTCTTT
TRBJ2-2 | once | TRBV9 | NA | CASSVIRPVGPGLPNTGELFF | TGTGCCAGCAGCGTCATCAGGCCCGTTGGTCCGGGACTGCCGAACACCGGGGAGCTGTTTTTT
TRBJ2-1 | NA | TRBV4-1 | NA | CASSQDLRGPLAEQFF | TGCGCCAGCAGCCAAGATTTGCGAGGGCCCTTAGCTGAGCAGTTCTTC
TRBJ2-5 | NA | TRBV15 | TRBD2 | CATSSGGVASGQETQYF | TGTGCCACCAGCAGCGGGGGAGTAGCTAGCGGACAAGAGACCCAGTACTTC
TRBJ2-7 | NA | TRBV25-1 | NA | CASSDRPDIRTYEQYF | TGTGCCAGCAGTGACCGACCCGACATCCGTACCTACGAGCAGTACTTC
TRBJ1-1 | few | TRBV21-1 | NA | CASSKVQGNPIKMNTEAFF | TGTGCCAGCAGCAAAGTCCAGGGGAACCCAATTAAGATGAACACTGAAGCTTTCTTT
TRBJ2-3 | NA | TRBV27 | TRBD2 | CASSFLLAGLGEDTQYF | TGTGCCAGCAGTTTCTTACTAGCGGGTCTCGGGGAAGATACGCAGTATTTT
TRBJ1-2 | NA | TRBV4-2 | NA | CASSQDLWSENYGYTF | TGTGCCAGCAGCCAAGATCTTTGGTCTGAGAACTATGGCTACACCTTC
TRBJ2-5 | NA | TRBV19 | TRBD2 | CASSMVLMGLAGTLQETQYF | TGTGCCAGTAGTATGGTTTTGATGGGCCTAGCGGGGACTCTGCAAGAGACCCAGTACTTC
TRBJ2-1 | once | TRBV9 | TRBD1 | CASSKPGTGVSEQFF | TGTGCCAGCAGCAAACCCGGGACAGGGGTGAGCGAGCAGTTCTTC
TRBJ2-2 | NA | TRBV28 | NA | CASSLKSRTGELFF | TGTGCCAGCAGTCTCAAAAGTAGAACCGGGGAGCTGTTTTTT
TRBJ1-2 | NA | TRBV10-3 | TRBD1 | CAISEGDREWYLGYTF | TGTGCCATCAGTGAGGGGGACAGGGAATGGTACCTTGGCTACACCTTC
TRBJ2-2 | NA | TRBV10-3 | NA | CAISESRGTPLRELFF | TGTGCCATCAGTGAGTCCAGAGGTACACCTCTCAGGGAGCTGTTTTTT
TRBJ2-5 | few | TRBV5-1 | NA | CASSLAETQYF | TGCGCCAGCAGCTTGGCGGAGACCCAGTACTTC
TRBJ2-1 | few | TRBV5-1 | NA | CASSSFNEQFF | TGCGCCAGCAGCTCCTTCAATGAGCAGTTCTTC
TRBJ2-7 | once | TRBV25-1 | TRBD1 | CASSDVGDRAGRYF | TGTGCCAGCAGTGATGTTGGGGACAGGGCGGGCCGGTACTTC
TRBJ2-1 | NA | TRBV5-1 | NA | CASSLLPGISYNEQFF | TGCGCCAGCAGCTTGTTACCCGGGATCTCCTACAATGAGCAGTTCTTC
TRBJ2-5 | NA | TRBV10-2 | NA | CASRQGQETQYF | TGCGCCAGCAGACAGGGACAAGAGACCCAGTACTTC
TRBJ1-6 | NA | TRBV6-4 | NA | CASSDSQGMTPLHF | TGTGCCAGCAGTGACTCGCAGGGGATGACACCCCTCCACTTT
TRBJ1-2 | few | TRBV4-1 | NA | CASSQGGRTPYGYTF | TGCGCCAGCAGCCAGGGAGGAAGGACACCTTATGGCTACACCTTC
TRBJ2-3 | few | TRBV7-9 | TRBD2 | CASSLSAGGRTDTQYF | TGTGCCAGCAGCTTATCTGCGGGAGGTCGTACAGATACGCAGTATTTT
TRBJ1-1 | NA | TRBV7-9 | NA | CAGAGASGGTEAFF | TGCGCAGGGGCCGGGGCATCCGGGGGGACTGAAGCTTTCTTT
TRBJ2-1 | few | TRBV4-1 | NA | CASSSKGAASSYNEQFF | TGCGCCAGCAGCTCAAAGGGAGCGGCCAGCTCCTACAATGAGCAGTTCTTC
TRBJ2-1 | once | TRBV7-3 | TRBD2 | CASSLLSGNYNEQFF | TGTGCCAGCAGCTTACTAAGCGGGAATTACAATGAGCAGTTCTTC
TRBJ1-5 | NA | TRBV6-1 | NA | CASSPRGRGYQPQHF | TGTGCCAGCAGCCCCAGGGGCAGGGGATATCAGCCCCAGCATTTT
TRBJ2-4 | NA | TRBV29-1 | TRBD2 | CSVEDRGLAGGPGNSQYF | TGCAGCGTTGAAGATCGGGGACTAGCGGGAGGGCCGGGAAACAGTCAGTACTTC
TRBJ2-5 | NA | TRBV5-1 | NA | CASSLGNRETQYF | TGCGCCAGCAGCTTGGGAAATAGAGAGACCCAGTACTTC
TRBJ1-4 | NA | TRBV5-1 | TRBD1 | CASSLGDRGSNEKLFF | TGCGCCAGCAGCTTGGGGGACAGGGGGTCTAATGAAAAACTGTTTTTT